This entry is about one TCR beta chain. These data belong to a study of tumor-infiltrating lymphocytes in localized non-small cell lung cancer. At the level of the study: Resected tumor was paired with non-adjacent uninvolved lung from the same patient.

The CDR3 loop spans 16 amino acids. CDR1 is SGHRS, CDR2 YFSETQ, per germline. V lost 4 bases to trimming and J lost 6 bases; unmatched junction nucleotides: 5. TCRdb keeps only in-frame clones here, not all; method: immunoSEQ multiplex PCR. The sample includes 21,000 or so clones, approximately 80% seen only once; the top ten take around 3.3%. The gene calls are TRBV5-1 and TRBJ2-1; 15 bases line up with TRBD2. This clonotype was obtained from a human donor with non-small cell lung cancer. The sample consisted of lung tumor tissue. CDR3 region: CASSGGLAGGLNEQFF. The CDR3 nucleotides are TGCGCCAGCAGCGGGGGACTAGCGGGAGGCCTCAATGAGCAGTTCTTC. Based on the CDR3 plus reference TRBV5-1 and TRBJ2-1, the full variable domain is KAGVTQTPRYLIKTRGQQVTLSCSPISGHRSVSWYQQTPGQGLQFLFEYFSETQRNKGNFPGRFSGRQFSNSRSEMNVSTLELGDSALYLCASSGGLAGGLNEQFFGPGTRLTVL.